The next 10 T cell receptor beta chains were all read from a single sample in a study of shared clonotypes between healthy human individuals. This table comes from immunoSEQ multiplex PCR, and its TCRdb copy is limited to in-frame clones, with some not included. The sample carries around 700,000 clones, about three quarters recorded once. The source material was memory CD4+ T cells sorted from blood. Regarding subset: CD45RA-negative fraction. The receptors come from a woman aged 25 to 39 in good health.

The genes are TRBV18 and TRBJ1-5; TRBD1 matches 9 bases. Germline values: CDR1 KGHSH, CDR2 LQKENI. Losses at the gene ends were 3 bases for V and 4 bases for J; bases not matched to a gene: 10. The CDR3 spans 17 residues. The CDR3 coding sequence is TGTGCCAGCTCACCCGGTCTCTGGGACAGGGATAATCAGCCCCAGCATTTT. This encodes CASSPGLWDRDNQPQHF.

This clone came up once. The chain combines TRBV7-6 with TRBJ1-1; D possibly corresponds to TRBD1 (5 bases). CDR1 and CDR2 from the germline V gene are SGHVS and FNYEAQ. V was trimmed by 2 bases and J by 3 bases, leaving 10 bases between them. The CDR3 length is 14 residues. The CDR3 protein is CASSLLRVDTEAFF. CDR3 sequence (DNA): TGTGCCAGCAGCTTACTCAGGGTGGACACTGAAGCTTTCTTT.

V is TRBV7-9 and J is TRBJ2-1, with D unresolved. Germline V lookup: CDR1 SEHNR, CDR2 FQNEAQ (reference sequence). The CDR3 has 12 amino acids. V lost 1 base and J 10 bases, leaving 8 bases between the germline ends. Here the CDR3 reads CASSLGSIEQFF. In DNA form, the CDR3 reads TGTGCCAGCAGCTTAGGTTCGATCGAGCAGTTCTTC.

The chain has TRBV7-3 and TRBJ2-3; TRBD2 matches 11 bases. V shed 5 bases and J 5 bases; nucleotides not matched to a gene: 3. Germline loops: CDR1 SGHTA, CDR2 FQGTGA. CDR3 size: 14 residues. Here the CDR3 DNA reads TGTGCCAGCAGCCTCGGGACTAGCGGAGATACGCAGTATTTT. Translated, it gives CASSLGTSGDTQYF.

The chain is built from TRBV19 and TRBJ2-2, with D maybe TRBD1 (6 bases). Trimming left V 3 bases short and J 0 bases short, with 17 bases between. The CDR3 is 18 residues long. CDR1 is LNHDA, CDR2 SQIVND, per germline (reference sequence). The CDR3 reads CASSIQGLDYPNTGELFF. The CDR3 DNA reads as TGTGCCAGTAGTATTCAGGGGCTAGACTATCCGAACACCGGGGAGCTGTTTTTT.

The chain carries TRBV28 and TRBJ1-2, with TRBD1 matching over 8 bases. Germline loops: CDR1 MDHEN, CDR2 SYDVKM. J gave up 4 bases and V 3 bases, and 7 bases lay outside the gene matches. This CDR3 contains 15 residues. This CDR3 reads CASSFSKQGGYGYTF. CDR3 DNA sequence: TGTGCCAGCAGTTTCTCCAAACAGGGGGGCTATGGCTACACCTTC.

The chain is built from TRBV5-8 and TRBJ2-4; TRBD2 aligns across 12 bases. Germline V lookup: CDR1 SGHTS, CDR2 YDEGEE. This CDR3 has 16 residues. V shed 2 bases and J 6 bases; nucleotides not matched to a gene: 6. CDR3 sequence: CASSFRLAGALNIQYF. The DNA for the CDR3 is TGTGCCAGCAGCTTCCGACTAGCGGGAGCGTTAAACATTCAGTACTTC.

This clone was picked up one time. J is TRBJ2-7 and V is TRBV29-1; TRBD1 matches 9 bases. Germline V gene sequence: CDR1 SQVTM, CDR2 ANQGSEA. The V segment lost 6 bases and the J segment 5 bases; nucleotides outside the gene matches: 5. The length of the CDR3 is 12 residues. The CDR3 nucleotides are TGCAGCGTCAGGACAGGGGCAAACGAGCAGTACTTC. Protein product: CSVRTGANEQYF.

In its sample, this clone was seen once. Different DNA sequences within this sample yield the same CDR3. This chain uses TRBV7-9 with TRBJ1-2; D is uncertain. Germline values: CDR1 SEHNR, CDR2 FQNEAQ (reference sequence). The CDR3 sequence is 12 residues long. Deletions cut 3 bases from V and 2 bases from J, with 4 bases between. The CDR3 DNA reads TGTGCCAGCAGCTTCTCCAACTATGGCTACACCTTC. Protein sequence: CASSFSNYGYTF.

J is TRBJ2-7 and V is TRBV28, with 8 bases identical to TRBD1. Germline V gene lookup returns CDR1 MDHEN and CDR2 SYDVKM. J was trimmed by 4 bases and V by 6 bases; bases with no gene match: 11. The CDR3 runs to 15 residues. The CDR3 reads CASRAARTGLYEQYF. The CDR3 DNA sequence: TGTGCCAGCAGGGCGGCCAGGACAGGGTTGTACGAGCAGTACTTC.